This T cell receptor (beta chain) emerged from a study of T-cell reconstitution after alpha-beta-depleted transplantation in children (dated by TCRdb to the mid-2010s). As for the study more broadly: Using TCR repertoire profiling, the study quantitatively followed how T-cell immune reconstitution unfolded in children after TCRalphabeta/CD19-depleted allogeneic hematopoietic cell transplantation.

This clonotype was recorded at least ten times. Its recognized antigen is unknown. No much larger clone is present one base from it, and per-base qualities are unavailable. The paper as a whole reports these results and caveats: Hyperexpanded clone frequencies declined over subsequent months; after one year, T-cell counts and TCRbeta diversity were mostly attributed to newly produced T cells. In some patients, high TCRbeta diversity at day 60 was attributed to recipient T cells and intrathymic progenitors that had survived conditioning. The apparently early recovery of alphabetaT-cell counts about two months after transplant reportedly depended on only several hundred rapidly expanded clones that came from non-depleted graft cells.

Receptors were amplified or captured by PCR. The run used an Illumina HiSeq 2500. TCR library preparation used molecular barcoding, with unique molecular identifiers applied to normalize quantification of the TCRbeta repertoire. The raw public data were reprocessed by TCRdb itself: fastp quality trimming at Q25, MiXCR clonotype calling, in-frame beta chains only. Rows are unified per CDR3 protein, each entry keeping the most common DNA and genes. The sample table contains about 600,000 distinct CDR3 sequences; only one count was recorded for roughly 23% of them. Of the sample, 13% to 15% is held by the ten largest clones. The treatment or condition label of this sample denotes: allogeneic hematopoietic cell transplantation with graft depleted of TCRalphabeta T cells and CD19 B cells. Transplant recipients were children who received TCRalphabeta/CD19-depleted allogeneic hematopoietic cell grafts. V trim: 5 bases; J trim: 1 base; unmatched bases: 3. From the germline V gene, CDR1 is MGHDK and CDR2 is SYGVNS. The CDR3 spans 14 residues, from the cysteine through the phenylalanine. Only the CDR3 portion is preserved as DNA: 42 bases, with reading frame beginning at the first base.

This specimen consisted of PBMCs, mostly from graft donor cells, obtained 360 days after TCRalphabeta/CD19-depleted stem cell transplant. The chain couples TRBV25-1 to TRBJ1-1; the central 8 bases match TRBD1. This sequence was found in a boy younger than two who had a stem cell transplant for acute myeloid leukemia, so the T cells may come from the graft donor. CDR3 protein: CASSPRGRNTEAFF. The DNA reads as follows: TGTGCCAGCAGTCCCAGGGGGCGGAACACTGAAGCTTTCTTT.